The clone carrying this TCR beta chain was detected ten times or more. Its antigen remains unidentified. This sample was included in a study of response to subunit inactivated influenza vaccine. Regarding the study as a whole: The authors suggested that every seasonal influenza vaccination recruits few new T cells.

V was pared by 1 base and J by 3 bases, with 4 bases between. Germline V gives CDR1 SEHNR, CDR2 FQNEAQ (reference sequence). The CDR3 totals 12 residues. Using its own MiXCR run on the RT-PCR reads, TCRdb lists one record per CDR3 protein. The sample lists fewer than 750,000 distinct CDR3 sequences; about 15% were seen once. The V gene is TRBV7-9, the J gene TRBJ2-7; D remains ambiguous. The receptor comes from a man in his fifties or sixties who received an inactivated influenza vaccine. The material sequenced was PBMCs from blood, taken 12 days after vaccination. CDR3 sequence (DNA): TGTGCCAGCAGCTTAGATTACTACGAGCAGTACTTC. It codes for CASSLDYYEQYF.